This T cell receptor (beta chain) was documented in a study of spatial heterogeneity in lung cancer. Time point noted: blood at routine non-recurrence follow-up after resection. TCRdb used MiXCR to reprocess the 5' RACE reads, holding one entry per CDR3 protein. The sample consists of 200 to 250 distinct CDR3 sequences, roughly 46% of them appearing once. With respect to this clonotype: Since the library was made to target alpha chains, this beta chain is a stray read and its abundance is not meaningful.

CDR1 and CDR2 (germline): SGHTA, FQGNSA. The CDR3 sequence is 14 residues long. V shed 1 base, J shed 8 bases, and the junction held 6 bases outside the gene matches. Material: PBMCs, obtained at follow-up. The sequence derives from a male donor with early-stage non-small cell lung cancer. J is TRBJ1-2 and V is TRBV7-2, with 8 positions matching TRBD1. The CDR3 sequence: CASSLGQGPSGYTF. CDR3 in DNA: TGTGCCAGCAGCTTAGGACAGGGGCCAAGCGGCTACACCTTC.